This TCR beta chain originates from a study of cytomegalovirus exposure and HLA in healthy donors. Study results and caveats: Sequencing had likely introduced a cluster of highly shared sequence variants as an artifact.

With 60 Vbeta and 13 Jbeta primers, the PCR was carried out. Under the authors' procedure: The count from a later analysis was 79 million or so unique TCR beta chains, some 12 million of them shared. Data came from immunoSEQ multiplex PCR; TCRdb stores just in-frame clones and leaves some out. The V and J calls and the clone size are those of that table, but D and trimming were determined from the DNA. This sample's table reports roughly 120,000 clones. Notes on this clone: What it binds is unknown.

V trimming: 0 bases; J trimming: 4 bases; junction bases outside the gene matches: 9. The CDR3 totals 17 residues. In germline, CDR1 is GTSNPN, CDR2 SVGIG (reference sequence). The TCR sequence derives from a man younger than 30 in good health and CMV-seronegative. V is TRBV30 and J is TRBJ2-2, with 9 nucleotides matching TRBD2. The material sequenced was PBMCs. For the CDR3, the DNA is TGTGCCTGGAGTGTATGGTCTAGCGGGGCGGGCACCGGGGAGCTGTTTTTT. It encodes CAWSVWSSGAGTGELFF.